This T cell receptor (beta chain) was found in a study of cytomegalovirus exposure and HLA in healthy donors. The study ran its PCR with 60 Vbeta and 13 Jbeta primers. Here immunoSEQ multiplex PCR was the method, and the copy in TCRdb shows in-frame clones only, minus some. Of 210,000 or so clones detected, over 60% appear once; the ten largest clones hold over 2%. Findings and limits, study-wide: A list of 164 TCR beta chains associated with cytomegalovirus was given. Sequences of the TCR beta chain were said to predict the HLA-A and HLA-B alleles of most subjects accurately. HLA restriction was apparent for most CMV-associated TCR beta chains in a later analysis. Follow-up analysis later connected one missense variant in DCLRE1C with trimming of TCR beta V- and J-genes.

The CDR3 totals 10 residues. Germline V gives CDR1 SQVTM, CDR2 ANQGSEA. Trimming removed 1 base from V and 8 bases from J, with 5 bases in between. Notes on this clone: As yet, its antigen is unknown.

The genes are TRBV29-1 and TRBJ1-2; D uncertain. Source material: PBMCs. The receptor comes from a woman in her twenties or thirties in good health and CMV-seropositive. The CDR3 coding sequence is TGCAGCGTTGAAGGAGTAGGCTACACCTTC. Translating gives CSVEGVGYTF.